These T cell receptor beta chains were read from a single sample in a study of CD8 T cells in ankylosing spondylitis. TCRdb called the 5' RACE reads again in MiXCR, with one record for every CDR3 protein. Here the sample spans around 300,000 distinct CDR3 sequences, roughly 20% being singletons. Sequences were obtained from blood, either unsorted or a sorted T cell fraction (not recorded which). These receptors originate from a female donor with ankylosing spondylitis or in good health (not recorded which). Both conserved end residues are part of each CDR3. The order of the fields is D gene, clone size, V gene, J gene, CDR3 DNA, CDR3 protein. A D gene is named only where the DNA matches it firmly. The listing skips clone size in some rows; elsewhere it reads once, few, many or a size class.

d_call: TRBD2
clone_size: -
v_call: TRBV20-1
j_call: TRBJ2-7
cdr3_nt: TGCAGTGCTAGAGACCCCCGTGGGGGTAGCGGGGGGTACGAGCAGTACTTC
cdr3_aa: CSARDPRGGSGGYEQYF

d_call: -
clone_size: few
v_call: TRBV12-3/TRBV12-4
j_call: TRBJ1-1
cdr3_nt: TGTGCCAGCAGTTTAGCCGGGTTGATGAACACTGAAGCTTTCTTT
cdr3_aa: CASSLAGLMNTEAFF

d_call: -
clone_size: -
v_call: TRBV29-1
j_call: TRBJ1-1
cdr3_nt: TGCAGCGTTGGTATGGCTCGCAATACTGAAGCTTTCTTT
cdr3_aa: CSVGMARNTEAFF

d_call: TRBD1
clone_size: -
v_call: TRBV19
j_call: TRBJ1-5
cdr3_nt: TGTGCCAGTAGCAGGGACAGGGAGAGCAATCAGCCCCAGCATTTT
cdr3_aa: CASSRDRESNQPQHF

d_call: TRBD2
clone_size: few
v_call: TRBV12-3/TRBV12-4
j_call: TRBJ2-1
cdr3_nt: TGTGCCAGCAGTCCCCCGGGGGGGAGGGCCTACAATGAGCAGTTCTTC
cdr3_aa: CASSPPGGRAYNEQFF

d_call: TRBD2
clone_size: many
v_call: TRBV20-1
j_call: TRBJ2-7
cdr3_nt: TGCAGTGCTAGAATGCGGGAGGCCAACTCCTACGAGCAGTACTTC
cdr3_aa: CSARMREANSYEQYF

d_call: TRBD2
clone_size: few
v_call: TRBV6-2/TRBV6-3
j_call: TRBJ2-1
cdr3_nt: TGTGCCAGCAGTACCCAGCGGGGGACCCCCTCCTACAATGAGCAGTTCTTC
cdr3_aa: CASSTQRGTPSYNEQFF

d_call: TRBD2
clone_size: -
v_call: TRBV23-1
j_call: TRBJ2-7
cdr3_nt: TGCGCCAGCAGTCAATCAGCGGGGGGCCTCACCTACGAGCAGTACTTC
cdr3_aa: CASSQSAGGLTYEQYF

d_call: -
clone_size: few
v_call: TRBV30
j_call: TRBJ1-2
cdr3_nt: TGTGCCTGGCTCGACAGCGTCCGGGACTATGGCTACACCTTC
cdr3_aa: CAWLDSVRDYGYTF

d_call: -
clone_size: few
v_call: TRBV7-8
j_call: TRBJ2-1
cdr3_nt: TGTGCCAGCAGGGGGACCACGACCTACAATGAGCAGTTCTTC
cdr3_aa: CASRGTTTYNEQFF

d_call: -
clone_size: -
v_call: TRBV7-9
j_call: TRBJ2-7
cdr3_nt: TGTGCCAGCAGCTTAACGGGAGTCCCCTACGAGCAGTACTTC
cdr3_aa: CASSLTGVPYEQYF

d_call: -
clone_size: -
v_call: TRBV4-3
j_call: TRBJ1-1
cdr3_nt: TGCGCCAGCAGCCAAGATGGAGAGGGGGTCTCTGAAGCTTTCTTT
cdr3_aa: CASSQDGEGVSEAFF

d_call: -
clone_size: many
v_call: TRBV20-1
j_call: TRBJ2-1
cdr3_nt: TGCAGTGCCCCTCTGGTTAGTGGGGCCGGGGATGAGCAGTTCTTC
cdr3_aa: CSAPLVSGAGDEQFF

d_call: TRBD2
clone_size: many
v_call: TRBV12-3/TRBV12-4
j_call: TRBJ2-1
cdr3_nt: TGTGCCAGCACCTTTTACGGGACTAGCGGAACAAATGAGCAGTTCTTC
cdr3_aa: CASTFYGTSGTNEQFF

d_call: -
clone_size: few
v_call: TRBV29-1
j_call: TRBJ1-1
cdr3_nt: TGCAGCGTTGAGGCAGGGAACGCGAACACTGAAGCTTTCTTT
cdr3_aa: CSVEAGNANTEAFF

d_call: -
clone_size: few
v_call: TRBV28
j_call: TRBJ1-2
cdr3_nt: TGTGCCAGCAGTTTATGGGGGGCCTATGGCTACACCTTC
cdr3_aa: CASSLWGAYGYTF

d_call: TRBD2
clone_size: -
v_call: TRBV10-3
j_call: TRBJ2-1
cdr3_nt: TGTGCCATCAGTGGGGTAAGGGCTAGCGGGAGGGAGTCCTACAATGAGCAGTTCTTC
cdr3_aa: CAISGVRASGRESYNEQFF

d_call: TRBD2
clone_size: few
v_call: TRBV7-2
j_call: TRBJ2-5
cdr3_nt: TGTGCCAGCAGCTTAGGTACTAGCGGGAGATCCTGGGAGACCCAGTACTTC
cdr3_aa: CASSLGTSGRSWETQYF

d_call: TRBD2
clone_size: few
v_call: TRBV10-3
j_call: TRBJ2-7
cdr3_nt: TGTGCCATCAGTGAGTCTGGGGGGAGGGCCTACGAGCAGTACTTC
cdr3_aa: CAISESGGRAYEQYF

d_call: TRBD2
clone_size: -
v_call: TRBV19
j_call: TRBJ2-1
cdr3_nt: TGTGCCAGTAGTCGTAGCGGGAGGGCCTATGTTGAGCAGTTCTTC
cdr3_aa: CASSRSGRAYVEQFF

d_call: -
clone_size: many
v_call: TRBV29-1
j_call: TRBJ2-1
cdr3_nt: TGCAGCGCCGAGTCCAGGAGCTCCTACAATGAGCAGTTCTTC
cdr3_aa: CSAESRSSYNEQFF

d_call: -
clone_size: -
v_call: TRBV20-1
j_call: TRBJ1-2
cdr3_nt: TGCAGTGCTAGAGACGGAGATAACTATGGCTACACCTTC
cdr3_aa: CSARDGDNYGYTF

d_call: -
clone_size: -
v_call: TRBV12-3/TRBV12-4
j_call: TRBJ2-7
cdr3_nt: TGTGCCAGCAGCTGGTCGGGGTTCGAGCAGTACTTC
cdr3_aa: CASSWSGFEQYF

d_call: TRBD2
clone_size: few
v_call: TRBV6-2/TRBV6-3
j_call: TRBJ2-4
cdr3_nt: TGTGCCAGCAGTTACTCGATTCCCCTAGCGGGCTTCAAAAACATTCAGTACTTC
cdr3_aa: CASSYSIPLAGFKNIQYF

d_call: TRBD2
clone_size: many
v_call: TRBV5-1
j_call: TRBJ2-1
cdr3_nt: TGCGCCAGCAGCATCCTAGCGGGAGCTTTAGGCAATGAGCAGTTCTTC
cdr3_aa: CASSILAGALGNEQFF

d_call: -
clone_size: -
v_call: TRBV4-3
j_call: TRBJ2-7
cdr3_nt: TGCGCCAGCAGCCAAGATCAAAGGGGCGAGCAGTACTTC
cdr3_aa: CASSQDQRGEQYF

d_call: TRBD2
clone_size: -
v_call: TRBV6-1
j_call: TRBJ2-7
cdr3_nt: TGTGCCAGCAGCCGAAGCGGAGCGGGAAACTACGAGCAGTACTTC
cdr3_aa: CASSRSGAGNYEQYF

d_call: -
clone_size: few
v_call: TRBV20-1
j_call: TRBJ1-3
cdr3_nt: TGCAGTGCTAGTATCGGGGGGCGAGGGTATGGAAACACCATATATTTT
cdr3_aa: CSASIGGRGYGNTIYF

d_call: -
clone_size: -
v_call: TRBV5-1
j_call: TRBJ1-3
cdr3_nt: TGCGCCAGCAGCTTGGACAGGCTACCTAACACCATATATTTT
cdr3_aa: CASSLDRLPNTIYF

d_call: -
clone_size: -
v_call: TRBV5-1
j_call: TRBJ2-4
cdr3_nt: TGCGCCAGCAGCGTTAGCGGAGTTGACATTCAGTACTTC
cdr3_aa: CASSVSGVDIQYF

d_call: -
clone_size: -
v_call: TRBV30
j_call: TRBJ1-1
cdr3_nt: TGTGCCTGGCACAGATACACTGAAGCTTTCTTT
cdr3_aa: CAWHRYTEAFF

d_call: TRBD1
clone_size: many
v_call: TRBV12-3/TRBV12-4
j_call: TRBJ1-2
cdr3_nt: TGTGCCAGCAGTCAGCGACAGGGAAGCTATGGCTACACCTTC
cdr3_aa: CASSQRQGSYGYTF

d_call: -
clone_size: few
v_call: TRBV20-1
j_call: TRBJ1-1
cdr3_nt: TGCAGTGCTCCCAACCGACAGGCCCTGAACACTGAAGCTTTCTTT
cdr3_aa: CSAPNRQALNTEAFF

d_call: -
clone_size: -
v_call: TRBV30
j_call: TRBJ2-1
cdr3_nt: TGTGCCTGGAGTGCTTTTCCGTTGGGGGATGAGCAGTTCTTC
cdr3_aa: CAWSAFPLGDEQFF

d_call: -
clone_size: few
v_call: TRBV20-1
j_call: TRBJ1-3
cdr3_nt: TGCAGTGCCCTCCGCGACTCTGGAAACACCATATATTTT
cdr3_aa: CSALRDSGNTIYF

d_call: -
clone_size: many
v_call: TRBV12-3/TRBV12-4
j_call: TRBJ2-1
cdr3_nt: TGTGCCAGCAGTTTCCCCCGTAGCGAGCAGTTCTTC
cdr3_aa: CASSFPRSEQFF

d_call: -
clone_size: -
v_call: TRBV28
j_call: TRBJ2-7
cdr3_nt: TGTGCCAGCAGTTTCGGAGCGGGTTGGTTGGGCGAGCAGTACTTC
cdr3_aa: CASSFGAGWLGEQYF

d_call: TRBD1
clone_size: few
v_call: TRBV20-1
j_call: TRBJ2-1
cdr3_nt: TGCAGTGCTGGATACAGGGGCAATGAGCAGTTCTTC
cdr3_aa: CSAGYRGNEQFF

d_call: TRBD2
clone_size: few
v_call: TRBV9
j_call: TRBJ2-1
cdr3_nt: TGTGCCAGCAGCGTAGCCCCCCCGGGGGGTTACAATGAGCAGTTCTTC
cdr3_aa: CASSVAPPGGYNEQFF

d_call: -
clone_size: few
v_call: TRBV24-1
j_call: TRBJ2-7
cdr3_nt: TGTGCCCCCGGGGCCTCCAACTACGAGCAGTACTTC
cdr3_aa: CAPGASNYEQYF